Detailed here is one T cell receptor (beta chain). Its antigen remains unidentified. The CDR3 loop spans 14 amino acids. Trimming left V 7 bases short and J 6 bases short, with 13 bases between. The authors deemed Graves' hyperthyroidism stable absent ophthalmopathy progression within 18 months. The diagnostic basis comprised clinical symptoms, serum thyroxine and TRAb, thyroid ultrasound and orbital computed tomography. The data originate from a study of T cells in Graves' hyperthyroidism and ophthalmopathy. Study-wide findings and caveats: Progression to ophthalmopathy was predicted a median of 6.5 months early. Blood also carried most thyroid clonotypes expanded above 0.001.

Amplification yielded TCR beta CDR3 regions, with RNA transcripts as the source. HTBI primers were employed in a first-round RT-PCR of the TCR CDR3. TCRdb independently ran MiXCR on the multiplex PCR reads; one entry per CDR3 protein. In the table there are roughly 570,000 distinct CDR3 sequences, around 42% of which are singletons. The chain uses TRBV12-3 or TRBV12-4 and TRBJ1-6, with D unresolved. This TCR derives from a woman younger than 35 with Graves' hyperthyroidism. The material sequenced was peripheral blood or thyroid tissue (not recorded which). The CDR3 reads CASMRTTGNSPLHF. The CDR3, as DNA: TGTGCCAGCATGCGAACGACGGGTAATTCACCCCTCCACTTT.